Below, 27 T cell receptor beta chains from the same sample are listed, as sequenced in a study of somatic mutations in cytotoxic T cells in rheumatoid arthritis. Method: immunoSEQ multiplex PCR; TCRdb's copy keeps in-frame clones and lacks some. The table includes just over 30,000 clones, 82% detected once. Specimen: CD8+ T cells sorted from blood. The receptors come from an adult with rheumatoid arthritis.

The rearrangement joins TRBV10-2 to TRBJ2-7; D is perhaps TRBD2 (5 bases). Per germline, CDR1 WSHSY and CDR2 SAAADI. CDR3 length: 14 amino acids. V lost 6 bases, J lost 7 bases, and 19 bases lay in between. DNA for the CDR3: TGCGCCAGCAGCGCCACCAGACCGGGAAGGGAGCAGTACTTC. Residues: CASSATRPGREQYF.

J is TRBJ1-2 and V is TRBV19; TRBD1 is a possible D gene (5 bases). Germline V lookup: CDR1 LNHDA, CDR2 SQIVND (reference sequence). Trimming took off 2 bases at V and 8 bases at J, with 18 bases between the two ends. The CDR3 sequence is 15 residues long. For the CDR3, the DNA is TGTGCCAGTAGTATAACCGGAAGTCAGGGAAGCGGCTACACCTTC. Translating it yields CASSITGSQGSGYTF.

Here the CDR3 reads CASSSPGNSGGGYEQYF. CDR3 DNA sequence: TGTGCCAGCAGCTCCCCGGGGAACAGTGGGGGAGGCTACGAGCAGTACTTC. This chain joins TRBV7-8 and TRBJ2-7; D is perhaps TRBD2 (6 bases). Trimming took 4 bases from V and 3 from J, leaving 22 bases between them. The CDR3 runs to 17 residues. Germline-derived CDR1 and CDR2 are SGHVS and FQNEAQ.

The gene calls are TRBV19 and TRBJ2-5; D perhaps matches TRBD2 (6 bases). The CDR3 has 15 amino acids. Trimming took off 5 bases at V and 2 bases at J, with 15 bases between the two ends. Germline V lookup: CDR1 LNHDA, CDR2 SQIVND (reference sequence). The CDR3 reads CASSLSGGAQETQYF. CDR3 coding DNA: TGTGCCAGTAGTCTCTCCGGCGGGGCGCAAGAGACCCAGTACTTC.

V is TRBV27 and J is TRBJ2-7; D is perhaps TRBD1 (5 bases). The CDR3 has 13 amino acids. CDR1 is MNHEY, CDR2 SMNVEV, per germline (reference sequence). Trimming cost V 6 bases and J 3 bases, with 12 bases left between them. The CDR3 loop reads CASRTDTLYEQYF. The CDR3 DNA is TGTGCCAGCAGGACAGACACACTCTACGAGCAGTACTTC.

The chain carries TRBV2 and TRBJ2-7; D call uncertain. This CDR3 has 12 residues. The V and J ends lost 5 bases and 1 base respectively, with 6 bases between them. Germline loops: CDR1 SNHLY, CDR2 FYNNEI. The CDR3 DNA reads as TGTGCCAGCAGTATAAGGTCCTACGAGCAGTACTTC. Its protein is CASSIRSYEQYF.

Here the CDR3 DNA reads TGTGCCAGCAGCTTAGAAGGATGGATGTCATCCTACGAGCAGTACTTC. Its protein product is CASSLEGWMSSYEQYF. This chain joins TRBV11-2 and TRBJ2-7; D remains ambiguous. Deletions cut 0 bases from V and 1 base from J, with 13 bases between. The CDR3 is made up of 16 amino acids. Germline CDR1 is SGHAT and CDR2 is FQNNGV.

The chain couples TRBV7-2 to TRBJ2-1; 9 bases agree with TRBD2. CDR3 length: 16 residues. Germline CDR1 SGHTA, CDR2 FQGNSA. J was trimmed by 2 bases and V by 3 bases; bases with no gene match: 5. The CDR3 region has the DNA TGTGCCAGCAGCTTTAGCGGGAGAAGTCCCTACAATGAGCAGTTCTTC. Translating gives CASSFSGRSPYNEQFF.

The rearrangement joins TRBV19 to TRBJ1-5; the D is unclear. Trimming removed 3 bases at V and 3 bases at J, with 12 bases between. The CDR3 runs 15 residues. Germline V gene data show CDR1 as LNHDA and CDR2 as SQIVND (reference sequence). CDR3 amino acids: CASSIARLPNQPQHF. The CDR3, as DNA: TGTGCCAGTAGTATCGCACGGTTGCCCAATCAGCCCCAGCATTTT.

The CDR3 loop reads CASSDGLYEEQYF. The CDR3 DNA sequence: TGTGCCAGCAGCGACGGGCTTTATGAGGAGCAGTACTTC. The chain employs TRBV5-6 and TRBJ2-5; no reliable D call. Germline-derived CDR1 and CDR2 are SGHDT and YYEEEE. The CDR3 consists of 13 residues. With 4 bases removed from V and 11 bases from J, the gap between germline ends came to 18 bases.

V usage is TRBV29-1 and J usage is TRBJ2-2; TRBD2 aligns across 7 bases. The CDR3 has 16 residues. J was trimmed by 2 bases and V by 5 bases; bases with no gene match: 11. From germline, CDR1 is SQVTM and CDR2 ANQGSEA. In nucleotides, the CDR3 is TGCAGCGTTTATATCCGGGACTACCTAAACACCGGGGAGCTGTTTTTT. It codes for CSVYIRDYLNTGELFF.

This chain links TRBV6-5 with TRBJ2-2; possible D gene TRBD2, 7 bases. CDR1 and CDR2 (germline): MNHEY, SVGAGI. V shed 3 bases and J shed 0 bases, with 11 bases lying between them. CDR3 length: 16 amino acids. The CDR3 here is CASSYEGGTNTGELFF. The CDR3 DNA reads as TGTGCCAGCAGTTATGAGGGGGGGACGAACACCGGGGAGCTGTTTTTT.

This clone has a single count. Here the CDR3 DNA reads TGTGCCAGTAGACAAGGCTCTGAGGAAGCTTTCTTT. Translated, it gives CASRQGSEEAFF. The gene calls are TRBV19 and TRBJ1-1; no reliable D call. Germline V gene lookup returns CDR1 LNHDA and CDR2 SQIVND (reference sequence). This CDR3 has 12 residues. V lost 6 bases, J lost 8 bases, and 13 bases lay in between. The full variable domain, with the rest looked up from reference TRBV19 and TRBJ1-1, is DGGITQSPKYLFRKEGQNVTLSCEQNLNHDAMYWYRQDPGQGLRLIYYSQIVNDFQKGDIAEGYSVSREKKESFPLTVTSAQKNPTAFYLCASRQGSEEAFFGQGTRLTVV.

The chain recombines TRBV4-3 with TRBJ2-7; unclear D gene. Germline V gene sequence: CDR1 LGHNA, CDR2 YSLEER. V was shortened by 0 bases and J by 3 bases, with 9 bases between the two germline ends. The CDR3 length is 14 residues. The CDR3 DNA is TGCGCCAGCAGCCAAGATGGCGGTCACTACGAGCAGTACTTC. It yields the protein CASSQDGGHYEQYF.

The rearrangement joins TRBV5-4 to TRBJ2-1; the match to TRBD2 covers 9 bases. Germline lookup yields CDR1 SGHNT and CDR2 YYREEE (reference sequence). The length of the CDR3 is 16 residues. V shed 6 bases, J shed 9 bases, and the junction held 16 bases outside the gene matches. The CDR3 DNA is TGTGCCAGCACCATAATGGGGCTAGCGGGATCGGGTGAGCAGTTCTTC. Translation gives CASTIMGLAGSGEQFF. Together with reference TRBV5-4 and TRBJ2-1, the CDR3 gives the full variable domain: ETGVTQSPTHLIKTRGQQVTLRCSSQSGHNTVSWYQQALGQGPQFIFQYYREEENGRGNFPPRFSGLQFPNYSSELNVNALELDDSALYLCASTIMGLAGSGEQFFGPGTRLTVL.

The chain has TRBV9 and TRBJ2-7, with 7 positions matching TRBD1. The germline V gene has CDR1 SGDLS and CDR2 YYNGEE. This CDR3 region has 15 residues. Trimming took 3 bases from V and 2 from J; bases not matched to a gene: 8. DNA for the CDR3: TGTGCCAGCAGCGCGCCCCAGGGACAGCCCTACGAGCAGTACTTC. It translates to CASSAPQGQPYEQYF.

The chain links TRBV7-2 to TRBJ2-1; the D is unclear. Germline CDR1 is SGHTA and CDR2 is FQGNSA. Trimming took 3 bases from V and 0 from J, leaving 9 bases between them. CDR3 length: 15 residues. Here the CDR3 reads CASSLREPSYNEQFF. CDR3 sequence (DNA): TGTGCCAGCAGCTTGCGAGAACCCTCCTACAATGAGCAGTTCTTC.

The chain combines TRBV7-9 with TRBJ1-1; 10 bases line up with TRBD1. This CDR3 is built from 15 residues. Trimming removed 9 bases from V and 3 bases from J; junction bases left unmatched: 10. From germline, CDR1 is SEHNR and CDR2 FQNEAQ (reference sequence). CDR3 in amino acids: CASSRGQGTDTEAFF. CDR3 coding DNA: TGTGCCAGTTCTCGGGGACAGGGGACGGACACTGAAGCTTTCTTT.

This clone occurred a few times. The chain uses TRBV13 and TRBJ2-1, with D unresolved. The CDR3 length is 11 residues. V gave up 1 base and J gave up 10 bases, with 5 bases separating them. Per the germline V gene, CDR1 is PRHDT and CDR2 is FYEKMQ (reference sequence). DNA for the CDR3: TGTGCCAGCAGCTTAGAGAGGGAGCAGTTCTTC. Translating gives CASSLEREQFF.

The chain joins TRBV18 to TRBJ2-2; D gene unclear. Germline CDR1 is KGHSH and CDR2 is LQKENI. V lost 6 bases to trimming and J lost 0 bases, with 2 bases between them. The CDR3 extends over 12 amino acids. The CDR3: CASSPNTGELFF. The DNA for the CDR3 is TGTGCCAGCTCCCCGAACACCGGGGAGCTGTTTTTT.

The chain employs TRBV29-1 and TRBJ2-2; tentative D call: TRBD2 (5 bases). CDR3 length: 12 amino acids. V was trimmed by 6 bases and J by 4 bases, leaving 9 bases between them. The germline V gene encodes CDR1 SQVTM and CDR2 ANQGSEA. DNA for the CDR3: TGCAGCGTCCTGAGCGGCACCGGGGAGCTGTTTTTT. Amino acid sequence: CSVLSGTGELFF.

The genes are TRBV13 and TRBJ1-2, with 7 nucleotides matching TRBD1. V lost 5 bases to trimming and J lost 8 bases; unmatched junction nucleotides: 17. Germline values: CDR1 PRHDT, CDR2 FYEKMQ (reference sequence). CDR3 length equals 16 residues. In DNA, the CDR3 is TGTGCCAGCAGCCTCGCGTCACAGGGGACTCTCTGGGGCTACACCTTC. Amino acids: CASSLASQGTLWGYTF.

V usage is TRBV6-1 and J usage is TRBJ2-7, with D perhaps TRBD1 or TRBD2 (5 bases each). Deletions cut 5 bases from V and 3 bases from J, with 14 bases between. Germline CDR1 and CDR2: MNHNS and SASEGT. This CDR3 has 14 amino acids. CDR3 sequence (DNA): TGTGCCAGCAGTAAAGGGACCGTTAGCTACGAGCAGTACTTC. Amino acids: CASSKGTVSYEQYF.

This clone was seen only once. This chain connects TRBV6-4 to TRBJ1-4; TRBD1 agrees at 8 bases. The CDR3 sequence is 15 residues long. In germline, CDR1 is MRHNA, CDR2 SNTAGT. Unmatched junction bases numbered 10, after V lost 8 bases and J lost 5 bases. CDR3 sequence (DNA): TGTGCCAGCGCACCCGGGACAGGAGGGAATGAAAAACTGTTTTTT. Protein: CASAPGTGGNEKLFF.

The chain joins TRBV5-1 to TRBJ2-7; weak D call: TRBD2 (6 bases). CDR1 and CDR2 from the germline V gene are SGHRS and YFSETQ. This CDR3 spans 15 amino acids. V lost 4 bases, J lost 0 bases, and 14 bases lay in between. CDR3 coding DNA: TGCGCCAGCAGCCCTACTGGTAGCGGCTCCTACGAGCAGTACTTC. It codes for CASSPTGSGSYEQYF.

The rearrangement uses TRBV27 and TRBJ1-2, with 8 bases matching TRBD1. This CDR3 has 15 residues. Germline V gene sequence: CDR1 MNHEY, CDR2 SMNVEV (reference sequence). Trimming removed 6 bases from V and 3 bases from J; junction bases left unmatched: 9. DNA for the CDR3: TGTGCCAGCAGAGCAGGGGGCGGCAGTTACTATGGCTACACCTTC. Protein product: CASRAGGGSYYGYTF.

The genes are TRBV27 and TRBJ2-2; 7 bases agree with TRBD1. V shed 2 bases, J shed 6 bases, and the junction held 6 bases outside the gene matches. The CDR3 consists of 15 residues. Germline V gene sequence: CDR1 MNHEY, CDR2 SMNVEV (reference sequence). Written as DNA, the CDR3 is TGTGCCAGCAGTTTACCAGGGGGAACGGCCGGGGAGCTGTTTTTT. Its protein product is CASSLPGGTAGELFF.